The clone carrying this T cell receptor beta chain turned up a few times. What it binds is not known. The data were taken from a study of blood T cells in healthy people across ages. Regarding the study as a whole: The long-lived group displayed more naive CD4+ cells, plus higher diversity, than the aged donors did.

Trimming removed 3 bases from V and 6 bases from J; junction bases left unmatched: 7. The CDR3 sequence is 14 residues long. In germline, CDR1 is SGDLS, CDR2 YYNGEE. The second PCR ran roughly 6 to 11 cycles with a sample-barcoded 5' primer and J-beta primers. TCRdb reanalysed the 5' RACE reads using MiXCR and keeps one entry per CDR3 protein. The sample yields about 650,000 distinct CDR3 sequences, 32% seen once. Per-sample yields of isolated PBMCs were at least 6 million. This TCR came from a woman at least 80 years old in good health. The sequenced material came from blood. This chain uses TRBV9 with TRBJ2-3; TRBD1 agrees at 7 bases. In nucleotides, the CDR3 is TGTGCCAGCAGCGATGACAGGGATATGGATACGCAGTATTTT. It yields the protein CASSDDRDMDTQYF.